The 6 T cell receptor beta chains below were found in one sample sequenced in a study of shared clonotypes between healthy human individuals. Only in-frame clones appear in the TCRdb table, and some are missing; sequencing was by immunoSEQ multiplex PCR. The data hold 630,000 or so clones, with 95% to 98% observed a single time. Terminally differentiated effector memory CD45RA+ cells were excluded from the naive CD8 cells, which were CD45RO-negative and positively selected for CCR7. The sample taken for sequencing was naive CD8+ T cells sorted from blood. These receptors were taken from a man aged 25-45 years in good health.

This chain joins TRBV18 and TRBJ2-4, with a weak D call TRBD2 (5 bases). From germline, CDR1 is KGHSH and CDR2 LQKENI. With 5 bases removed from V and 0 bases from J, the gap between germline ends came to 8 bases. The CDR3 has 14 amino acids. CDR3 sequence (DNA): TGTGCCAGCTCAGGGAGTATAGCCAAAAACATTCAGTACTTC. Amino acid sequence: CASSGSIAKNIQYF.

The J gene is TRBJ2-7, the V gene TRBV14; 9 nucleotides match TRBD1. This CDR3 has 16 amino acids. Germline V gene data show CDR1 as SGHDN and CDR2 as FVKESK. V lost 1 base and J lost 2; bases outside the gene matches: 6. DNA for the CDR3: TGTGCCAGCAGCCAAGGATGGGACAGGGTAGCCTACGAGCAGTACTTC. Translation: CASSQGWDRVAYEQYF.

The rearrangement links TRBV4-3 to TRBJ2-5; TRBD2 matches at 12 bases. CDR3 length: 21 amino acids. Looked up from germline, CDR1 is LGHNA and CDR2 is YSLEER. The ends lost 0 bases at V and 4 bases at J; junction bases unmatched: 18. The CDR3, as DNA: TGCGCCAGCAGCCAAGATGCAGGCCCAGGGCTAGCGGGAGGGTTTTTAGAGACCCAGTACTTC. Translating it yields CASSQDAGPGLAGGFLETQYF.

The V call is TRBV5-1, the J call TRBJ2-7; the D gene could be TRBD1 or TRBD2 (5 bases each). Trimming removed 0 bases at V and 2 bases at J, with 12 bases between. CDR3 length: 15 residues. Germline values: CDR1 SGHRS, CDR2 YFSETQ. The CDR3 is CASSLAAGTTYEQYF. In DNA form, the CDR3 reads TGCGCCAGCAGCTTGGCGGCTGGGACCACCTACGAGCAGTACTTC.

The genes are TRBV29-1 and TRBJ2-1; maybe TRBD1 (5 bases). Germline values: CDR1 SQVTM, CDR2 ANQGSEA. Trimming removed 6 bases at V and 4 bases at J, with 19 bases between. The CDR3 is 15 amino acids. CDR3 bases: TGCAGCGTCGACGATAGGGGCCGGGTTTACAATGAGCAGTTCTTC. Translation gives CSVDDRGRVYNEQFF.

The J gene is TRBJ1-1, the V gene TRBV7-9; no definite D call. This CDR3 comprises 13 residues. The V and J ends lost 0 bases and 6 bases respectively, with 8 bases between them. The germline CDR1 and CDR2 sequences are SEHNR and FQNEAQ (reference sequence). The chain's CDR3 is CASSLAQWPEAFF. Here the CDR3 DNA reads TGTGCCAGCAGCTTAGCGCAATGGCCTGAAGCTTTCTTT.